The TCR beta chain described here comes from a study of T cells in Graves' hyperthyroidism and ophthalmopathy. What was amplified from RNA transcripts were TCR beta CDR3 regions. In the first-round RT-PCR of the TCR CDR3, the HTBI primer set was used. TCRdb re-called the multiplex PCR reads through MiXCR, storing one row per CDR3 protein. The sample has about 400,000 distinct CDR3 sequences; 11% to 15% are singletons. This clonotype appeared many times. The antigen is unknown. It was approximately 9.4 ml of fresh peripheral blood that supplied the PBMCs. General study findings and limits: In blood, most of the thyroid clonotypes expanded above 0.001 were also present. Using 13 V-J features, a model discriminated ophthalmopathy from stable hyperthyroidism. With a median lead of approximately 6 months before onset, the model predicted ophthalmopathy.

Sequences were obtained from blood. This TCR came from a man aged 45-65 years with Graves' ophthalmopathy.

The DNA for the CDR3 is TGCAGTGCTAGGCGGACTAGCGGAGACTACGAGCAGTACTTC. Amino acids: CSARRTSGDYEQYF. V usage is TRBV20-1 and J usage is TRBJ2-7, with 10 bases identical to TRBD2. V lost 3 bases and J lost 3; bases outside the gene matches: 5. The germline gives CDR1 DFQATT, CDR2 SNEGSKA (reference sequence). This CDR3 region has 14 residues.